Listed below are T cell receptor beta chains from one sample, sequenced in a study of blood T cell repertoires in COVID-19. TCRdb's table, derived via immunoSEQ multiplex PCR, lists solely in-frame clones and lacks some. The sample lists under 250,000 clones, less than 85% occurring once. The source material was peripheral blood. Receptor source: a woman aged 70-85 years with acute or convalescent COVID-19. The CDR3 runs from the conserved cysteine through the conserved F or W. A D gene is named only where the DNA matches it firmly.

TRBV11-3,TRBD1,CASSPDRWSTEAFF
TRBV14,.,CASSQVFRNTEAFF
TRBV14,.,CASSQGYMAWGDNSPLHF
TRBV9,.,CASSVAQDSAAFF
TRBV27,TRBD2,CASSFVERGEQYF
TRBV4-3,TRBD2,CASRANRGGASSQQFF
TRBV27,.,CASGREGYEEKLFF
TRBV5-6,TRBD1,CASRFRDRGSYGYTF
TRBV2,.,CASRAQMGQRTLVPFF
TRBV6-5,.,CATALSQGNSPLHF
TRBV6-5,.,CASSYSQSTAAQYF
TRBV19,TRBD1,CASTLGTGGNQPQHF
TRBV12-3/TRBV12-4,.,CASRATEHYGYTF
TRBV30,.,CAWSVTGDTQYF
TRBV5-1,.,CASSLGAGSGNTIYF
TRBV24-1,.,CATSDLASEQFF
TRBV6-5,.,CASSPSGNTEAFF
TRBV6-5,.,CASSDGYNSPLHF
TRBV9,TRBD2,CASSVGQLAGGRDTQYF
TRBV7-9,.,CASRETSDDNEQFF
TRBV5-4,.,CASSAGGGVAYNEQFF
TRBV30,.,CAWSVTDMNTEAFF
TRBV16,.,CASSQSGGTGANVLTF
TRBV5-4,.,CASSLQFSDTQYF
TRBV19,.,CASTLLQGWYGYTF
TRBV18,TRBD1,CASSPRQGVYNSPLHF
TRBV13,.,CASSLVRGRLNTEAFF
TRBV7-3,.,CASSRNGRKETQYF
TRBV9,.,CASSVGAGSMQETQYF
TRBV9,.,CASSANNGEQFF
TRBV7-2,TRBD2,CASSPPGVAGGGRTQYF
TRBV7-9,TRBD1,CASSLQGAELDTQYF
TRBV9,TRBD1,CASSVRGGPTNEKLFF
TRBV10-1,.,CASSEAHGANEQFF
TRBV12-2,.,CASRLLFVTGGSDEQFF
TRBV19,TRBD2,CASSRGRPYEQYF
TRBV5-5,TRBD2,CASSRLAGNEQFF
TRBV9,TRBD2,CASSVDGGGLYEQYF
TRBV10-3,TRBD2,CAISEVSGGDTQYF
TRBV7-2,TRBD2,CASSPFGLAFTDTQYF
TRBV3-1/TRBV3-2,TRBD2,CASSQEGSTSGDQETQYF
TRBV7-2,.,CASSLGRLAVGNTQYF
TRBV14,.,CASSQGALAKNIQYF
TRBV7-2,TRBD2,CASRARGGGETQYF
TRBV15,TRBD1,CATSRGQGFVQETQYF
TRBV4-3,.,CASSQYWPQETQYF
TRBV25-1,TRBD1,CASMGQGSGELFF
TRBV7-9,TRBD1,CASSYSSSGGTLQYF
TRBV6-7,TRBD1,CASSYRTGGYYEKLFF
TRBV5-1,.,CASSLDGVGNTIYF
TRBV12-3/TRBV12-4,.,CASSLNTEGTQYF
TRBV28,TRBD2,CASSPRTSGTDTQYF
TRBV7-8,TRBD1,CASSVTGKKETQYF
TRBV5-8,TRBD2,CASRPGTSGVNQYF